One and the same sample provided the 15 T cell receptor beta chains below, sequenced in a study of molecular identifiers for immune sequencing clone quantification. Each CDR3 protein is one row after TCRdb ran MiXCR on the PCR reads. The sample carries about 640,000 distinct CDR3 sequences, 15% to 20% recorded once. Source material: naive CD8+ T cells from blood, with Jurkat cell RNA spiked in. As for subset: FACS-sorted CD8+CD4-CCR7+CD45RA+ naive T cells. All receptors derive from a human donor in good health. Some libraries in this study had Jurkat cell RNA spiked in.

The gene calls are TRBV21-1 and TRBJ2-1. TRBV21-1 is termed a pseudogene. The CDR3 consists of 16 residues. This CDR3 reads CASSKVVCAVYNEQFF. In DNA form, the CDR3 reads TGTGCCAGCAGCAAAGTTGTATGCGCAGTCTACAATGAGCAGTTCTTC.

V is TRBV2 and J is TRBJ1-4, with D uncertain. The CDR3 extends over 15 amino acids. Trimming pared 2 bases from V and 4 bases from J, leaving 11 bases between. Germline loops: CDR1 SNHLY, CDR2 FYNNEI. CDR3 nucleotides: TGTGCCAGCAGTGAATGGTCAGGCCGTAATGAAAAACTGTTTTTT. Its protein product is CASSEWSGRNEKLFF.

This clonotype has at least ten counts. The CDR3 is CAPLLSPLHF. CDR3 nucleotides: TGTGCCCCGCTTCTTTCACCCCTCCACTTT. The chain combines TRBV30 with TRBJ1-6; D call uncertain. Germline V gives CDR1 GTSNPN, CDR2 SVGIG (reference sequence). The CDR3 extends over 10 amino acids. V dropped 8 bases and J dropped 9 bases, with 8 bases sitting between them. Filled out from reference TRBV30 and TRBJ1-6, the complete variable domain reads SQTIHQWPATLVQPVGSPLSLECTVEGTSNPNLYWYRQAAGRGLQLLFYSVGIGQISSEVPQNLSASRPQDRQFILSSKKLLLSDSGFYLCAPLLSPLHFGNGTRLTVT.

This clonotype showed up many times. This chain's CDR3 is CASSIDRSNEQFF. CDR3 in DNA: TGTGCCAGTAGTATAGATCGCAGCAATGAGCAGTTCTTC. The chain employs TRBV19 and TRBJ2-1; D not certain. Per germline, CDR1 LNHDA and CDR2 SQIVND (reference sequence). The germline V and J ends were trimmed by 0 bases and 6 bases, with 6 bases remaining between them. The CDR3 consists of 13 residues.

The table lists this clonotype with many counts. The chain carries TRBV6-2 or TRBV6-3 and TRBJ1-1; perhaps TRBD1 as D (5 bases). V lost 0 bases and J 11 bases, leaving 22 bases between the germline ends. Germline-derived CDR1 and CDR2 are MNHEY and SVGEGT. CDR3 length: 16 amino acids. CDR3 loop: CASSYSGGRYWTEAFF. In DNA, the CDR3 is TGTGCCAGCAGTTACTCCGGGGGGAGGTACTGGACGGAGGCTTTCTTT.

This clonotype was detected only a few times. The chain couples TRBV7-6 to TRBJ1-4, with D perhaps TRBD1 (5 bases). Germline CDR1 SGHVS, CDR2 FNYEAQ. The CDR3 is 17 residues long. Trimming cost V 5 bases and J 7 bases, with 23 bases left between them. The CDR3 loop is CASSLLAERGPGEKLFF. For the CDR3, the DNA is TGTGCCAGCAGCCTACTCGCGGAGAGGGGTCCTGGTGAAAAACTGTTTTTT.

This clonotype was detected many times. In DNA form, the CDR3 reads TGTGCCAGCAGCGGTGTGAACACTGAAGCTTTCTTT. Its translation is CASSGVNTEAFF. The chain links TRBV28 to TRBJ1-1; D is uncertain. CDR1 and CDR2 from the germline V gene are MDHEN and SYDVKM. The CDR3 has 12 residues. The germline V and J ends were trimmed by 6 bases and 0 bases, with 5 bases remaining between them.

This clonotype was found many times. The CDR3 DNA reads as TGCAGTGCTAGAGATCCCGAGACCCGGACTAGCGGAGGTTCCTACGAGCAGTACTTC. The encoded protein is CSARDPETRTSGGSYEQYF. The chain has TRBV20-1 and TRBJ2-7; 10 nucleotides match TRBD2. Germline V gene sequence: CDR1 DFQATT, CDR2 SNEGSKA (reference sequence). CDR3 length: 19 amino acids. V shed 0 bases, J shed 1 base, and the junction held 15 bases outside the gene matches.

This clonotype occurred many times. J is TRBJ2-3 and V is TRBV28; TRBD2 matches 9 bases. The junction had 10 bases not matched to a gene; V was cut back by 3 bases and J by 0 bases. Germline assignment: CDR1 MDHEN and CDR2 SYDVKM. This CDR3 contains 18 residues. The CDR3 protein is CASSLIAGEITSTDTQYF. DNA of the CDR3: TGTGCCAGCAGTTTGATAGCGGGAGAGATCACTAGCACAGATACGCAGTATTTT.

Regarding this clonotype: One end of the junction varies from germline; a read error may be responsible. The chain carries TRBV28 and TRBJ2-1; 7 nucleotides match TRBD2. Germline lookup yields CDR1 MDHEN and CDR2 SYDVKM. The CDR3 covers 16 residues. The CDR3 region is CASRLPLADSYDEQFF. The CDR3 coding sequence is TGTGCCAGCAGACTGCCTCTAGCGGACTCCTACGATGAGCAGTTCTTC.

Remarks on this clonotype: A much larger clone differs from this one at a single base, so this may be a read error. V usage is TRBV12-3 or TRBV12-4 and J usage is TRBJ2-5; 7 bases fit TRBD1. This CDR3 is built from 14 residues. In DNA, the CDR3 is TGTGCCAGCTCCCACCGGGACAGTCAAGGGACCCAGTACTTC. It is translated as CASSHRDSQGTQYF.

The table lists this clonotype with many counts. V gene TRBV4-1 combines with J gene TRBJ2-7, with a tentative D call TRBD1 (5 bases). The V gene's germline CDR1 is MGHRA and CDR2 YSYEKL. The CDR3 has 16 residues. The V end lost 0 bases, the J end lost 2 bases, and 14 bases lay between the germline ends. CDR3 amino acids: CASSQEWGSPPYEQYF. The CDR3 nucleotides are TGCGCCAGCAGCCAAGAGTGGGGCAGCCCCCCCTACGAGCAGTACTTC.

This clonotype was seen at least ten times. The CDR3 sequence is CASSQEFDQPQHF. The DNA of the CDR3 is TGCGCCAGCAGCCAAGAGTTCGATCAGCCCCAGCATTTT. The V gene is TRBV4-3, the J gene TRBJ1-5; no clear D gene. This CDR3 has 13 amino acids. Germline lookup yields CDR1 LGHNA and CDR2 YSLEER. Trimming left V 0 bases short and J 5 bases short, with 5 bases between.

This clonotype showed up many times. This chain joins TRBV23-1 and TRBJ1-5, with D uncertain. TRBV23-1 is reported as an ORF; its role is uncertain. The CDR3 is 14 residues long. V was pared by 10 bases and J by 9 bases, with 22 bases between. The CDR3 DNA is TGCGCCACGAAAATGGGCAGCTTTTCATGGCCCCAGCATTTT. Its protein is CATKMGSFSWPQHF.

This clonotype was seen only once. Just one base apart from a much larger clone, this may be a read error. The CDR3 here is CSAATGADEQYF. CDR3 DNA: TGCAGCGCGGCCACAGGGGCGGACGAGCAGTACTTC. V usage is TRBV29-1 and J usage is TRBJ2-7; 7 bases map to TRBD1. The CDR3 spans 12 residues. Germline V gene lookup returns CDR1 SQVTM and CDR2 ANQGSEA. V lost 7 bases and J lost 5; bases outside the gene matches: 8.